This T cell receptor (beta chain) was sequenced in a study of tissue T cells after allogeneic stem cell transplantation. This CDR3 is built from 15 residues. Germline CDR1 SNHLY, CDR2 FYNGKV (reference sequence). V was shortened by 0 bases and J by 1 base, with 7 bases between the two germline ends. Stated time point: mouse harvest day 7 after allogeneic transplant. Mouse grafts combined 10^7 T-cell-depleted bone marrow cells with 10^6 splenic CD5+ T cells. B6 (H2b) cells into BALB/c (H2d) mice; tissues taken at day 7 or 14. As regards this clone: Gene names and germline refer to mouse. Sequencing ends 1 residue short of the CDR3 end; the germline J gene provides the rest.

Sequenced by immunoSEQ multiplex PCR; TCRdb stores in-frame clones only, minus some. The table includes roughly 8,900 clones, about half detected once. This chain connects TRBV3 to TRBJ1-3, with D unresolved. Sequenced: gut tissue. This sequence originates from a female BALB/c mouse given C57BL/6 T cells with graft-versus-host disease after an allogeneic hematopoietic cell transplant. The part of the CDR3 DNA that was read is TGTGCCAGCAGCTTAGCGCGACAATCTGGAAATACGCTCTAT. It yields the protein CASSLARQSGNTLY. The CDR3 in full is CASSLARQSGNTLYF.